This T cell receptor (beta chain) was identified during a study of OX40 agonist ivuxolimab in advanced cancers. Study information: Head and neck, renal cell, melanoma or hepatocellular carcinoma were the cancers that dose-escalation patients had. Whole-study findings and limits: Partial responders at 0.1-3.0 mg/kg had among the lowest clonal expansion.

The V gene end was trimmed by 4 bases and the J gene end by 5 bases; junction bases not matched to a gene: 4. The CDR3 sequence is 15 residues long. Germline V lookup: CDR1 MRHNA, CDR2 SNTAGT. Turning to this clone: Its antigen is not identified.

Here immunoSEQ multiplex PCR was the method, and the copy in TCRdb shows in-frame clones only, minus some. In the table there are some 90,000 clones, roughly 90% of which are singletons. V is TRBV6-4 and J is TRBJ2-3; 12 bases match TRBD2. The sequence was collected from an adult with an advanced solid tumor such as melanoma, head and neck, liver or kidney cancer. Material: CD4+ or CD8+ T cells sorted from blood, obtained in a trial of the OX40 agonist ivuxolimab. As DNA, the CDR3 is TGTGCCAGCAGTGCGCTAGCGGGAGGGAAAGATACGCAGTATTTT. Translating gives CASSALAGGKDTQYF.